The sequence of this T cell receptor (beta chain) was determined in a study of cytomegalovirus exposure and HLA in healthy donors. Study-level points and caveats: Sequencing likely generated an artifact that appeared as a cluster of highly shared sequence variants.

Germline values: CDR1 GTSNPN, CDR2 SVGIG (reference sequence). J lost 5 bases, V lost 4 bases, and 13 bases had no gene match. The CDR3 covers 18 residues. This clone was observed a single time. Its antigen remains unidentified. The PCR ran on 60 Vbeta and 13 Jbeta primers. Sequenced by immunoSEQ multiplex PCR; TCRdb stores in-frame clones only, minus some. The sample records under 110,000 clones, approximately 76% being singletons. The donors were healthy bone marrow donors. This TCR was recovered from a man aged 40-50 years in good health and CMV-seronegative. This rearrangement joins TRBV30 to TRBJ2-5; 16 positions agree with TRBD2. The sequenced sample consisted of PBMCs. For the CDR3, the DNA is TGTGCCTGGAACCGCAGGGGACTAGCGGGGGGGCCAGGGGAGACCCAGTACTTC. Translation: CAWNRRGLAGGPGETQYF.